What follows are 29 T cell receptor beta chains derived from one specimen sequenced in a study of read filtering for tumor transcriptome and immune sequencing. This library used 300 to 500 ng RNA and molecular barcoded adaptors spanning alpha/delta and beta/gamma chains. MiXCR, run by TCRdb on the reads, gives a single entry per CDR3 protein. The data show under 40,000 distinct CDR3 sequences, less than 15% seen once. Sequencing input: a population of CD138-negative cells sorted from bone marrow. Every receptor here comes from a donor aged 40 or older with multiple myeloma.

Many counts were recorded for this clonotype. This rearrangement joins TRBV3-1 to TRBJ2-3, with 12 positions matching TRBD2. With V trimmed by 4 bases and J by 6 bases, 5 bases remained unmatched. Per the germline V gene, CDR1 is LGHDT and CDR2 is YNNKEL (reference sequence). The CDR3 totals 15 residues. The CDR3 DNA follows: TGTGCCAGCAGCCTTACTAGCGGGGGGACCGATACGCAGTATTTT. It is translated as CASSLTSGGTDTQYF.

In this sample, this clonotype turned up many times. The chain is built from TRBV6-5 and TRBJ2-2; D is uncertain. V was pared by 1 base and J by 3 bases, with 33 bases between. Germline assignment: CDR1 MNHEY and CDR2 SVGAGI. The CDR3 is 23 amino acids. The CDR3 here is CASSYFVRSIGRDWRSDTGELFF. DNA of the CDR3: TGTGCCAGCAGTTACTTCGTTAGGAGCATAGGAAGGGATTGGCGATCGGACACCGGGGAGCTGTTTTTT.

The sample holds many counts of this clonotype. The chain joins TRBV7-2 to TRBJ2-5; 9 bases fit TRBD2. Per germline, CDR1 SGHTA and CDR2 FQGNSA. Trimming removed 2 bases from V and 7 bases from J; junction bases left unmatched: 8. The CDR3 is 15 amino acids. The CDR3 spells CASSLRGGGGGTQYF. In DNA form, the CDR3 reads TGTGCCAGCAGCTTACGCGGGGGGGGCGGAGGGACCCAGTACTTC.

This clonotype was seen ten or more times. The V and J genes are TRBV20-1 and TRBJ2-7; 8 bases are shared with TRBD1. The CDR3 extends over 16 amino acids. CDR1 and CDR2 (germline): DFQATT, SNEGSKA (reference sequence). With 2 bases clipped from V and 1 base from J, the junction kept 10 bases outside the gene matches. CDR3 protein: CSARHTRQGFSYEQYF. For the CDR3, the DNA is TGCAGTGCTAGACATACGAGACAGGGGTTTTCCTACGAGCAGTACTTC.

By frequency in the sample, this clonotype is medium-sized. This chain links TRBV7-7 with TRBJ2-1; 13 positions match TRBD2. The V and J ends lost 4 bases and 3 bases, in that order; junction bases with no gene match: 12. The CDR3 sequence is 19 residues long. Germline CDR1 and CDR2: SSHAT and FNYEAQ (reference sequence). For the CDR3, the DNA is TGTGCCAGCAGCTCCGGCCCCGGGACTAGCGGGGCCTTCTACAATGAGCAGTTCTTC. It is translated as CASSSGPGTSGAFYNEQFF.

Concerning this clonotype itself: A single base separates this from a much larger clone, so it may be a read error. The chain employs TRBV7-2 and TRBJ1-1; no firm D call. Trimming stripped 5 bases from V and 0 bases from J, with 13 bases between. Germline CDR1 and CDR2: SGHTA and FQGNSA. This CDR3 contains 15 residues. CDR3 sequence reads: CTSSPGPELNTEAFF. The CDR3 region has the DNA TGTACCAGCAGCCCAGGTCCTGAGTTGAACACTGAAGCTTTCTTT. The full variable domain, with the rest looked up from reference TRBV7-2 and TRBJ1-1, is GAGVSQSPSNKVTEKGKDVELRCDPISGHTALYWYRQSLGQGLEFLIYFQGNSAPDKSGLPSDRFSAERTGGSVSTLTIQRTQQEDSAVYLCTSSPGPELNTEAFFGQGTRLTVV.

This clonotype was detected many times. The V and J genes are TRBV7-2 and TRBJ2-1, with a weak D call TRBD2 (6 bases). The length of the CDR3 is 17 residues. The germline V gene has CDR1 SGHTA and CDR2 FQGNSA. V lost 5 bases and J 5 bases, leaving 22 bases between the germline ends. The CDR3 protein is CASSPAGGATGNNEQFF. The CDR3 DNA follows: TGTGCCAGCAGCCCGGCAGGCGGGGCCACGGGAAACAATGAGCAGTTCTTC.

The genes are TRBV3-1 and TRBJ2-5, with TRBD2 identical over 7 bases. The germline CDR1 and CDR2 sequences are LGHDT and YNNKEL (reference sequence). J gave up 3 bases and V 6 bases, and 7 bases lay outside the gene matches. The CDR3 is 14 residues long. CDR3 sequence: CASSARAGEETQYF. In nucleotides, the CDR3 is TGTGCCAGCAGTGCGCGTGCGGGAGAAGAGACCCAGTACTTC.

The sample holds many counts of this clonotype. The rearrangement links TRBV12-3 or TRBV12-4 to TRBJ2-1, with unresolved D. This CDR3 comprises 14 residues. Between the trimmed V and J ends, which lost 6 bases and 1 base, there was a span of 10 bases. The chain's CDR3 is CASRDWGSYNEQFF. The CDR3, as DNA: TGTGCCAGCAGAGACTGGGGATCCTACAATGAGCAGTTCTTC.

For this clonotype: A clone one base away is much larger, so this may be a read error. This chain uses TRBV6-1 with TRBJ2-1, with D tentatively TRBD2 (6 bases). The CDR3 covers 14 residues. Trimming removed 5 bases at V and 7 bases at J, with 15 bases between. The germline V gene has CDR1 MNHNS and CDR2 SASEGT. The CDR3 DNA follows: TGTGCCAGCAGTAAACGGGAGCTTTGGAATGAGCAGTTCTTC. This codes for CASSKRELWNEQFF.

This clonotype was seen at least ten times. The rearrangement joins TRBV7-6 to TRBJ2-1; D is unresolved. V was shortened by 2 bases and J by 5 bases, with 10 bases between the two germline ends. Germline values: CDR1 SGHVS, CDR2 FNYEAQ. The CDR3 covers 14 residues. CDR3 DNA: TGTGCCAGCAGCTTATCCCGGGTCCACAATGAGCAGTTCTTC. Amino acids: CASSLSRVHNEQFF. Supplemented by reference TRBV7-6 and TRBJ2-1, the full variable domain reads GAGVSQSPRYKVTKRGQDVALRCDPISGHVSLYWYRQALGQGPEFLTYFNYEAQQDKSGLPNDRFSAERPEGSISTLTIQRTEQRDSAMYRCASSLSRVHNEQFFGPGTRLTVL.

This clonotype was recorded at least ten times. The rearrangement links TRBV29-1 to TRBJ2-7; 7 positions agree with TRBD2. The CDR3 is 11 residues long. V lost 4 bases, J lost 3 bases, and 0 bases stayed unmatched. Germline-derived CDR1 and CDR2 are SQVTM and ANQGSEA. The CDR3 loop is CSVGGGYEQYF. Written as DNA, the CDR3 is TGCAGCGTTGGGGGGGGCTACGAGCAGTACTTC.

This clonotype qualifies as medium-sized. Here the CDR3 DNA reads TGTGCCAGCAGTCCGGGTTCGGGACTAGCGGGATACAATGAGCAGTTCTTC. This translates into CASSPGSGLAGYNEQFF. The chain employs TRBV11-3 and TRBJ2-1, with TRBD2 matching over 13 bases. V lost 6 bases, J lost 4 bases, and 9 bases stayed unmatched. This CDR3 comprises 17 residues. The V gene's germline CDR1 is SGHNT and CDR2 YENEEA. The complete variable domain, with remaining parts taken from reference TRBV11-3 and TRBJ2-1, reads EAGVVQSPRYKIIEKKQPVAFWCNPISGHNTLYWYLQNLGQGPELLIRYENEEAVDDSQLPKDRFSAERLKGVDSTLKIQPAELGDSAVYLCASSPGSGLAGYNEQFFGPGTRLTVL.

This clonotype was counted only a few times. The rearrangement joins TRBV21-1 to TRBJ1-5. TRBV21-1 is listed as a pseudogene. This CDR3 region has 13 residues. CDR3 in DNA: TGTGCCAGCAGCAAATTGCCGACGAGGCCCCAGCATTTT. Translation: CASSKLPTRPQHF.

This clonotype has ten or more counts. V usage is TRBV9 and J usage is TRBJ2-1, with D maybe TRBD2 (7 bases). Germline-derived CDR1 and CDR2 are SGDLS and YYNGEE. V lost 4 bases and J 8 bases, leaving 19 bases between the germline ends. The CDR3 covers 15 residues. CDR3 amino acids: CASSLQGTGGDEQFF. The CDR3 nucleotides read TGTGCCAGCAGCCTCCAGGGGACTGGGGGGGATGAGCAGTTCTTC.

In this sample, this clonotype turned up a few times. This may stem from a read error, because a much larger clone lies one nucleotide away. V and J are TRBV20-1 and TRBJ1-1; 7 nucleotides match TRBD1. Germline CDR1 reads DFQATT; CDR2 reads SNEGSKA (reference sequence). CDR3 length: 13 residues. The CDR3 coding sequence is TGCGGTGCTGAGGGACAGACGAACACTGAAGCTTTCTTT. This translates into CGAEGQTNTEAFF.

With respect to this clonotype: A far larger clone is a single base away, which makes a read error likely. The rearrangement uses TRBV5-1 and TRBJ1-1; D unclear. Near its end, the DNA agrees better with TRBJ1-6, so the J call may be wrong. Germline values: CDR1 SGHRS, CDR2 YFSETQ. The CDR3 loop spans 15 amino acids. CDR3 DNA: TGCGCCAGCAGCTTGGCCCTCAGCAATAATTTACCCCTCCACTTT. This gives the protein CASSLALSNNLPLHF.

This clonotype was seen a handful of times. A much more abundant neighbour one base away suggests this may be a read error. The V and J genes are TRBV10-3 and TRBJ2-1; weak D call: TRBD1 (6 bases). Germline values: CDR1 ENHRY, CDR2 SYGVKD. The CDR3 loop spans 13 amino acids. Here the CDR3 DNA reads TGTGCCACCATGGACAGCCTATACAATGGGCAGTTCTTC. Protein product: CATMDSLYNGQFF.

The genes are TRBV18 and TRBJ2-5; no reliable D call. V shed 0 bases and J shed 5 bases, with 7 bases lying between them. The CDR3 has 13 amino acids. Germline CDR1 reads KGHSH; CDR2 reads LQKENI. In DNA form, the CDR3 reads TGTGCCAGCTCACCACCAACAATGGAGACCCAGTACTTC. The encoded protein is CASSPPTMETQYF. The entire variable domain, with the rest obtained from reference TRBV18 and TRBJ2-5, is as follows: NAGVMQNPRHLVRRRGQEARLRCSPMKGHSHVYWYRQLPEEGLKFMVYLQKENIIDESGMPKERFSAEFPKEGPSILRIQQVVRGDSAAYFCASSPPTMETQYFGPGTRLLVL.

This clonotype was seen a few times. This may stem from a read error, because a much larger clone lies one nucleotide away. The CDR3 loop reads CAGSKGLAGGSSYEQYF. The CDR3 coding sequence is TGCGCCGGCAGCAAGGGGCTAGCGGGGGGAAGCTCCTACGAGCAGTACTTC. The chain employs TRBV4-1 and TRBJ2-7; 11 bases agree with TRBD2. CDR1 and CDR2 from the germline V gene are MGHRA and YSYEKL. This CDR3 contains 17 residues.

This clonotype came up once. The chain employs TRBV6-5 and TRBJ1-1; maybe TRBD1 (5 bases). V was clipped by 4 bases and J by 8 bases, with 8 bases between them. CDR3 size: 11 residues. Germline CDR1 MNHEY, CDR2 SVGAGI. As DNA, the CDR3 is TGTGCCAGCAGTTGTAGGGGAGAAGCTTTCTTT. As protein: CASSCRGEAFF.

Of note for this clonotype: A much more abundant neighbour one base away suggests this may be a read error. V and J are TRBV19 and TRBJ2-2; 7 bases are a match to TRBD1. The ends lost 8 bases at V and 5 bases at J; junction bases unmatched: 8. This CDR3 spans 14 amino acids. Germline V gene lookup returns CDR1 LNHDA and CDR2 SQIVND (reference sequence). The CDR3 bases are TGTGCCAGTCAGACAGGGCAGGATACCGGGGAGCTGTTTTTT. Its protein is CASQTGQDTGELFF.

This clonotype occurred many times. A much larger clone lies a single base off, so this may be a read error. The chain links TRBV11-3 to TRBJ2-5, with 7 nucleotides matching TRBD1. The germline V gene has CDR1 SGHNT and CDR2 YENEEA. Germline trimming cut 5 bases from V and 4 bases from J; bases unmatched to any gene: 16. CDR3 length equals 17 residues. The CDR3 coding sequence is TGTGCCAGCAGCCCAGGACAGGCAGTAGTGTTACGAGAGACCCAGTACTTC. This gives the protein CASSPGQAVVLRETQYF.

There are many counts of this clonotype. CDR3 DNA: TGTGCCAGCAGCACGCGACAGGGAGCTGAAGCTTTCTTT. Translation gives CASSTRQGAEAFF. V usage is TRBV11-2 and J usage is TRBJ1-1, with 7 bases lining up with TRBD1. Unmatched junction bases numbered 6, after V lost 5 bases and J lost 6 bases. The CDR3 consists of 13 residues. Germline V gene lookup returns CDR1 SGHAT and CDR2 FQNNGV.

Concerning this clonotype itself: This clone may be a read error of a much larger clone one base away. The J gene is TRBJ1-5, the V gene TRBV12-3 or TRBV12-4; TRBD1 matches 9 bases. Trimming removed 6 bases from V and 7 bases from J; junction bases left unmatched: 10. The CDR3 has 15 amino acids. This CDR3 is CASSHGTGFRQPQHF. Here the CDR3 DNA reads TGTGCCAGCAGCCACGGGACAGGGTTTAGGCAGCCCCAGCATTTT.

In regard to this clonotype: Given a much more abundant clone one base away, this may be a read error. V and J are TRBV24-1 and TRBJ2-6, with 7 bases fitting TRBD1. The V segment lost 2 bases and the J segment 3 bases; nucleotides outside the gene matches: 12. This CDR3 contains 19 residues. CDR1 and CDR2 (germline): KGHDR, SFDVKD. The CDR3 coding sequence is TGTGCCACCAGTGATTCCGCCGGGACAGCAGAAGATGGGGCCAACGTCCTGACTTTC. Amino acids: CATSDSAGTAEDGANVLTF.

This clonotype showed up many times. The CDR3 sequence is CASSPGGTQETQYF. The CDR3 DNA reads TGTGCCAGCAGCCCGGGGGGAACCCAAGAGACCCAGTACTTC. This chain joins TRBV5-4 and TRBJ2-5; 7 nucleotides match TRBD2. The CDR3 sequence is 14 residues long. V was clipped by 4 bases and J by 1 base; unmatched bases: 4. In germline, CDR1 is SGHNT, CDR2 YYREEE (reference sequence).

Worth noting for this clonotype: A read error may be the cause here, since a much bigger clone is one base away. The rearrangement uses TRBV6-2 or TRBV6-3 and TRBJ1-5; D remains unclear. The CDR3 is made up of 12 amino acids. Germline V gene data show CDR1 as MNHEY and CDR2 as SVGEGT. The DNA of the CDR3 is TGTGCCAGCAGTTACCGTTATCAGCTCCAGCAGTTT. Its translation: CASSYRYQLQQF.

The chain is built from TRBV19 and TRBJ2-2; D is unresolved. Looked up from germline, CDR1 is LNHDA and CDR2 is SQIVND (reference sequence). Trimming removed 9 bases from V and 2 bases from J, with 19 bases in between. The CDR3 covers 16 residues. This CDR3 reads CASLPSEATNTGELFF. CDR3 bases: TGTGCCAGCCTTCCCAGTGAGGCAACAAACACCGGGGAGCTGTTTTTT.